Below are 8 T cell receptor beta chains sequenced from a single sample in a study of T cells in tumors after PD-1 blockade. The protocol was immunoSEQ multiplex PCR, while the TCRdb copy is restricted to in-frame clones and leaves out a portion. This sample carries some 11,000 clones, under 80% of them seen once, and the ten largest clones take 16%. Sequencing was performed on tumor tissue, taken before anti-PD-1 treatment. The receptors come from a human donor with basal cell carcinoma.

CDR3 sequence: CASSSDRGGTDTQYF. The CDR3 DNA is TGTGCCAGCAGCTCCGACAGGGGTGGCACAGATACGCAGTATTTT. The rearrangement uses TRBV7-2 and TRBJ2-3, with 8 bases that match TRBD1. CDR3 length equals 15 residues. Per the germline V gene, CDR1 is SGHTA and CDR2 is FQGNSA. Germline trimming cut 4 bases from V and 1 base from J; bases unmatched to any gene: 4.

The rearrangement uses TRBV6-5 and TRBJ2-7; the match to TRBD1 covers 9 bases. The CDR3 is made up of 13 amino acids. The trim removed 5 bases at V and 4 bases at J, leaving 3 bases unmatched. Germline CDR1 reads MNHEY; CDR2 reads SVGAGI. CDR3 amino acids: CASSQQGAYEQYF. The CDR3 DNA sequence: TGTGCCAGCAGTCAACAGGGGGCTTACGAGCAGTACTTC.

The chain combines TRBV28 with TRBJ2-3, with 9 nucleotides matching TRBD2. With 1 base clipped from V and 2 bases from J, the junction kept 4 bases outside the gene matches. Germline V gives CDR1 MDHEN, CDR2 SYDVKM. There are 16 residues in the CDR3. CDR3 amino acids: CASSLSLAGITDTQYF. For the CDR3, the DNA is TGTGCCAGCAGTTTATCCCTAGCGGGGATCACAGATACGCAGTATTTT. The whole variable domain, filled in from reference TRBV28 and TRBJ2-3, reads DVKVTQSSRYLVKRTGEKVFLECVQDMDHENMFWYRQDPGLGLRLIYFSYDVKMKEKGDIPEGYSVSREKKERFSLILESASTNQTSMYLCASSLSLAGITDTQYFGPGTRLTVL.

The chain recombines TRBV15 with TRBJ1-1; 12 nucleotides agree with TRBD1. J gave up 3 bases and V 5 bases, and 4 bases lay outside the gene matches. Per the germline V gene, CDR1 is LNHNV and CDR2 is YYDKDF (reference sequence). The CDR3 is 15 residues long. Here the CDR3 reads CATSAGTGGHTEAFF. As DNA, the CDR3 is TGTGCCACCAGCGCTGGGACAGGGGGCCACACTGAAGCTTTCTTT.

The rearrangement links TRBV4-1 to TRBJ2-2; 9 bases fit TRBD2. The trim removed 2 bases at V and 7 bases at J, leaving 14 bases unmatched. CDR1 MGHRA and CDR2 YSYEKL come from the germline V gene. There are 18 residues in the CDR3. CDR3 sequence (DNA): TGCGCCAGCAGCCAACCCCTGGGCGGGAGGGAGAGGGACGGGGAGCTGTTTTTT. It encodes CASSQPLGGRERDGELFF.

V usage is TRBV19 and J usage is TRBJ1-4, with D possibly being TRBD1 (5 bases). Trimming pared 3 bases from V and 6 bases from J, leaving 8 bases between. This CDR3 is 13 amino acids long. Per the germline V gene, CDR1 is LNHDA and CDR2 is SQIVND (reference sequence). This chain's CDR3 is CASSIRVDEKLFF. CDR3 DNA sequence: TGTGCCAGTAGTATCAGGGTTGATGAAAAACTGTTTTTT.

J is TRBJ2-7 and V is TRBV7-9; 13 positions agree with TRBD2. The trim removed 3 bases at V and 1 base at J, leaving 3 bases unmatched. The germline CDR1 and CDR2 sequences are SEHNR and FQNEAQ (reference sequence). This CDR3 has 16 amino acids. The CDR3: CASSFPTSGGSYEQYF. The CDR3 nucleotides read TGTGCCAGCAGCTTTCCGACTAGCGGGGGGTCCTACGAGCAGTACTTC.

This clone is deemed medium-sized. The gene calls are TRBV28 and TRBJ2-3; 9 positions match TRBD1. The CDR3 spans 18 residues. The V and J ends lost 2 bases and 3 bases, in that order; junction bases with no gene match: 12. In germline, CDR1 is MDHEN, CDR2 SYDVKM. The chain's CDR3 is CASSLDKFGTGMTDTQYF. The CDR3 DNA sequence: TGTGCCAGCAGTTTAGACAAGTTCGGGACAGGGATGACAGATACGCAGTATTTT. The whole variable domain, remainder taken from reference TRBV28 and TRBJ2-3, is DVKVTQSSRYLVKRTGEKVFLECVQDMDHENMFWYRQDPGLGLRLIYFSYDVKMKEKGDIPEGYSVSREKKERFSLILESASTNQTSMYLCASSLDKFGTGMTDTQYFGPGTRLTVL.